These T cell receptor beta chains were read from a single sample in a study of T cell responses to AZD1222 COVID-19 vaccine. Sequencing was performed with immunoSEQ multiplex PCR; in TCRdb, only in-frame clones are kept and a portion is missing. The table shows more than 150,000 clones, with roughly 90% occurring only once. This specimen consisted of peripheral blood, obtained 28 days after the second AZD1222 dose. These TCRs come from an adult who received the AZD1222 COVID-19 vaccine. CDR3s include the opening cysteine and the closing phenylalanine or tryptophan. A D gene is named only where the DNA matches it firmly. The listing skips clone size in some rows; elsewhere it reads once, few, many or a size class.

d_gene: NA
v_gene: TRBV7-3
abundance: NA
j_gene: TRBJ2-1
CDR3aa: CASSLESHSYNEQFF
CDR3nt: TGTGCCAGCAGCTTAGAATCACACTCCTACAATGAGCAGTTCTTC

d_gene: TRBD2
v_gene: TRBV7-2
abundance: once
j_gene: TRBJ2-7
CDR3aa: CASSLGVAAGEGEQYF
CDR3nt: TGTGCCAGCAGCTTAGGTGTTGCAGCGGGAGAGGGCGAGCAGTACTTC

d_gene: NA
v_gene: TRBV7-3
abundance: NA
j_gene: TRBJ2-2
CDR3aa: CASSLGVKGVNTGELFF
CDR3nt: TGTGCCAGCAGCTTGGGGGTGAAGGGGGTGAACACCGGGGAGCTGTTTTTT

d_gene: TRBD1
v_gene: TRBV6-2/TRBV6-3
abundance: NA
j_gene: TRBJ1-2
CDR3aa: CASSSTGDHGYTF
CDR3nt: TGTGCCAGCAGTTCTACAGGGGATCATGGCTACACCTTC

d_gene: NA
v_gene: TRBV12-3/TRBV12-4
abundance: NA
j_gene: TRBJ2-7
CDR3aa: CASRSPSLYEQYF
CDR3nt: TGTGCCAGCAGATCGCCTAGCCTATACGAGCAGTACTTC

d_gene: NA
v_gene: TRBV29-1
abundance: NA
j_gene: TRBJ2-3
CDR3aa: CSVEKFAWGISDTQYF
CDR3nt: TGCAGCGTTGAAAAATTCGCTTGGGGGATCTCAGATACGCAGTATTTT

d_gene: NA
v_gene: TRBV10-3
abundance: NA
j_gene: TRBJ1-2
CDR3aa: CASGAESGLLNYGYTF
CDR3nt: TGTGCCAGCGGGGCAGAGTCCGGGCTCCTCAACTATGGCTACACCTTC

d_gene: TRBD2
v_gene: TRBV2
abundance: NA
j_gene: TRBJ2-1
CDR3aa: CASSETSGKNEQFF
CDR3nt: TGTGCCAGCAGTGAGACTAGCGGGAAAAATGAGCAGTTCTTC

d_gene: NA
v_gene: TRBV6-2/TRBV6-3
abundance: few
j_gene: TRBJ2-3
CDR3aa: CASSRTVGSTDTQYF
CDR3nt: TGTGCCAGCAGCCGAACGGTTGGGAGCACAGATACGCAGTATTTT

d_gene: TRBD2
v_gene: TRBV19
abundance: NA
j_gene: TRBJ2-1
CDR3aa: CASSIGALAGNNEQFF
CDR3nt: TGTGCCAGTAGTATAGGGGCACTAGCGGGGAACAATGAGCAGTTCTTC

d_gene: TRBD2
v_gene: TRBV14
abundance: NA
j_gene: TRBJ2-1
CDR3aa: CASSQASGLAGYNEQFF
CDR3nt: TGTGCCAGCAGCCAAGCTTCGGGACTAGCGGGGTACAATGAGCAGTTCTTC

d_gene: NA
v_gene: TRBV6-1
abundance: once
j_gene: TRBJ1-6
CDR3aa: CASRSRVSPLHF
CDR3nt: TGTGCCAGCAGGTCCCGGGTGTCACCCCTCCACTTT

d_gene: TRBD1
v_gene: TRBV14
abundance: many
j_gene: TRBJ1-2
CDR3aa: CASSQDLTGEVGGYTF
CDR3nt: TGTGCCAGCAGCCAAGATTTAACAGGGGAAGTTGGAGGCTACACCTTC

d_gene: TRBD2
v_gene: TRBV18
abundance: NA
j_gene: TRBJ2-1
CDR3aa: CASSPRTSGYRSYNEQFF
CDR3nt: TGTGCCAGCTCACCACGGACTAGCGGGTACCGCTCCTACAATGAGCAGTTCTTC

d_gene: TRBD1
v_gene: TRBV7-8
abundance: NA
j_gene: TRBJ1-1
CDR3aa: CASSRGQMNTEAFF
CDR3nt: TGTGCCAGCAGCAGGGGACAGATGAACACTGAAGCTTTCTTT

d_gene: NA
v_gene: TRBV6-1
abundance: NA
j_gene: TRBJ2-7
CDR3aa: CASSEARGLEQYF
CDR3nt: TGTGCCAGCAGTGAAGCGCGGGGCCTCGAGCAGTACTTC

d_gene: TRBD1
v_gene: TRBV6-1
abundance: NA
j_gene: TRBJ1-6
CDR3aa: CASMSEGAGVSPLHF
CDR3nt: TGTGCCAGCATGAGTGAGGGGGCAGGAGTTTCACCCCTCCACTTT